This T cell receptor beta chain emerged from a study of beta chain features in type 1 diabetes. Study-level information: Patients and healthy donors were similar in age, gender and cell yields. General observations from the study: The study found moderately but significantly shorter TCRB CDR3s in all four CD4+ subsets of Type 1 diabetes patients. VDJ junctions in type 1 diabetes patients carried more deletions and fewer insertions. Equally in patients and controls, PCR might preferentially amplify shorter templates.

All of the isolated RNA was reverse transcribed, so expressed TCRB transcripts were sequenced. Method: immunoSEQ multiplex PCR; TCRdb's copy keeps in-frame clones and lacks some. The sample has fewer than 400,000 clones, roughly 9% seen once. Trimming removed 6 bases from V and 5 bases from J; junction bases left unmatched: 7. The CDR3 spans 14 residues. CDR1 WSHSY and CDR2 SAAADI come from the germline V gene. This clone occurred many times. The target antigen is unknown. The sequencing sample was made of central memory CD4+ T cells from blood. The rearrangement links TRBV10-2 to TRBJ2-1; 7 bases are a match to TRBD2. The source of this sequence is a man under 40 with type 1 diabetes. This chain's CDR3 is CASSRTSKHNEQFF. DNA for the CDR3: TGCGCCAGCAGCAGGACTAGTAAGCACAATGAGCAGTTCTTC.